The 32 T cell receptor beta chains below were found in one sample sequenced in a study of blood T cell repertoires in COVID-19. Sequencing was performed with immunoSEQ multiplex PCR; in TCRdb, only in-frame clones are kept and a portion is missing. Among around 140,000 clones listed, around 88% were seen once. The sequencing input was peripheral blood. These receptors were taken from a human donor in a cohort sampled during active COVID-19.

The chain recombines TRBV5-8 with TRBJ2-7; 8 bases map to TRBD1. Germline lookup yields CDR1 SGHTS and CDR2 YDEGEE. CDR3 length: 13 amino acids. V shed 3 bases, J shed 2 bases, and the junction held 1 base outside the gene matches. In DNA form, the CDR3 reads TGTGCCAGCAGCTGGACAGGGCCCTACGAGCAGTACTTC. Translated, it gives CASSWTGPYEQYF.

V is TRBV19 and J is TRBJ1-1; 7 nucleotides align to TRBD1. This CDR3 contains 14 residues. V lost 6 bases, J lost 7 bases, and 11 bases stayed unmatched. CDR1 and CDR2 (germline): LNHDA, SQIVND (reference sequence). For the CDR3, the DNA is TGTGCCAGTAGCCCGGACAGGCGCCCTAATGAAGCTTTCTTT. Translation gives CASSPDRRPNEAFF.

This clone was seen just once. CDR3 sequence: CASSATGVNSPLHF. The CDR3 DNA follows: TGTGCCAGCAGCGCGACAGGGGTCAATTCACCCCTCCACTTT. J is TRBJ1-6 and V is TRBV2; 8 nucleotides line up with TRBD1. Trimming removed 6 bases from V and 7 bases from J; junction bases left unmatched: 5. The CDR3 length is 14 residues. Germline assignment: CDR1 SNHLY and CDR2 FYNNEI.

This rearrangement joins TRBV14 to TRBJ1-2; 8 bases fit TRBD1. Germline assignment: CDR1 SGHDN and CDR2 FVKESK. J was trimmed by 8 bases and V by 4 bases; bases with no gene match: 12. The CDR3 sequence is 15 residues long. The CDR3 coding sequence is TGTGCCAGCAGCCCGGTAGACAGGGGCCTTCGGGGCTACACCTTC. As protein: CASSPVDRGLRGYTF.

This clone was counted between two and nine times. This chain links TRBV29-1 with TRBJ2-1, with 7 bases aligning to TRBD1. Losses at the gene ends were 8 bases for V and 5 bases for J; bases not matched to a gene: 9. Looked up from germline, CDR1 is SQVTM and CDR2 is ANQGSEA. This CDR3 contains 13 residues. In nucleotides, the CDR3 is TGCAGCTCATTCAGGGGGATCGACAATGAGCAGTTCTTC. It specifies CSSFRGIDNEQFF.

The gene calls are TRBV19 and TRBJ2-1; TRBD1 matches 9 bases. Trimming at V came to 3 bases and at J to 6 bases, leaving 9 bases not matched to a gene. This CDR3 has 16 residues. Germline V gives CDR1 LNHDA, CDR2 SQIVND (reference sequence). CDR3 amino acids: CASSMGWTGVGNEQFF. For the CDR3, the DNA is TGTGCCAGTAGTATGGGGTGGACAGGGGTGGGCAATGAGCAGTTCTTC.

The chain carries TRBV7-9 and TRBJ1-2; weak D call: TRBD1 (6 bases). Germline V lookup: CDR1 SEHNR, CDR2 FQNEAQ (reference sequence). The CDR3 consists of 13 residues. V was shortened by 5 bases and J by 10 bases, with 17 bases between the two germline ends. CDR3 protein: CASSPRQGPSYTF. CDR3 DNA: TGTGCCAGCAGCCCCCGCCAGGGGCCCTCCTACACCTTC.

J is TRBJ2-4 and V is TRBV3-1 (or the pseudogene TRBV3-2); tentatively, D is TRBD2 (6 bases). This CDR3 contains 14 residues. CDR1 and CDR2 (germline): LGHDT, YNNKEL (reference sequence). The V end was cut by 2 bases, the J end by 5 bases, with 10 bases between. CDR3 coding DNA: TGTGCCAGCAGCCAAATGGGGGGAGAAAACATTCAGTACTTC. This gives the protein CASSQMGGENIQYF.

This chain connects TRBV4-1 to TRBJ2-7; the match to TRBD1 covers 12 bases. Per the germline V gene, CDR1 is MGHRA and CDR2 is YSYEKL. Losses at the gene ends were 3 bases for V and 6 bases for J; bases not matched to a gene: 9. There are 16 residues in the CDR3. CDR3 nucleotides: TGCGCCAGCAGCCAGGGCCCAGGGACAGGGGGCCCCGAGCAGTACTTC. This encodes CASSQGPGTGGPEQYF.

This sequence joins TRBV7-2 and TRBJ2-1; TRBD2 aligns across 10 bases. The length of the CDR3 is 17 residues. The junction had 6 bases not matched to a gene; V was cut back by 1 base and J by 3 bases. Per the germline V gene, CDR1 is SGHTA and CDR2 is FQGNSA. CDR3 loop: CASSLVTSGDFYNEQFF. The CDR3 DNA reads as TGTGCCAGCAGCTTAGTCACTAGCGGGGACTTCTACAATGAGCAGTTCTTC.

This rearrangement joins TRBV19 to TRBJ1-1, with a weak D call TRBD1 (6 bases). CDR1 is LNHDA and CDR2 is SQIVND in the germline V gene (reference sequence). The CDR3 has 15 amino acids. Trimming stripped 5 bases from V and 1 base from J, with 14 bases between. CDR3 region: CASSGGGLANTEAFF. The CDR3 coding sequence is TGTGCCAGTAGTGGCGGGGGCCTAGCGAACACTGAAGCTTTCTTT.

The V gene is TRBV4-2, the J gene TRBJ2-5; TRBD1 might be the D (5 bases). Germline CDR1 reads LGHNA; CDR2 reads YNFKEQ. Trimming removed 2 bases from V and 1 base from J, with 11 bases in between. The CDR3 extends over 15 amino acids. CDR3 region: CASSQSRQGQETQYF. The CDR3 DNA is TGTGCCAGCAGCCAAAGTAGGCAGGGCCAAGAGACCCAGTACTTC.

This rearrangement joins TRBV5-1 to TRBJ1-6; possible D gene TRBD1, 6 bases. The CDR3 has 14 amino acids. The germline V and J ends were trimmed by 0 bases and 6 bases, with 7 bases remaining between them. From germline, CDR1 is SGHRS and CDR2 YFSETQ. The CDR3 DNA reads TGCGCCAGCAGCTTGGCACAGGGTAATTCACCCCTCCACTTT. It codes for CASSLAQGNSPLHF.

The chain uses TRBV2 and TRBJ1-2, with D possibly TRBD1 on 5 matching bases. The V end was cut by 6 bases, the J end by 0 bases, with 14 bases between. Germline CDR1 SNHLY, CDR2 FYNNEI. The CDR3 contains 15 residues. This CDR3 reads CASSETWGSNYGYTF. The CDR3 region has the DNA TGTGCCAGCAGCGAGACATGGGGCTCTAACTATGGCTACACCTTC.

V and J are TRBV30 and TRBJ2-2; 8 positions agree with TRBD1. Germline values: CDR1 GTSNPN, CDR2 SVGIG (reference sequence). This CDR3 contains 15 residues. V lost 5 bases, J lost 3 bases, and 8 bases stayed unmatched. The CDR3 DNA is TGTGCCTGGGGAGAAATCAGGGGGCACACCGGGGAGCTGTTTTTT. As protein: CAWGEIRGHTGELFF.

The CDR3 protein is CASSGGLQETQYF. Here the CDR3 DNA reads TGTGCCAGCAGTGGGGGACTGCAAGAGACCCAGTACTTC. V usage is TRBV25-1 and J usage is TRBJ2-5; TRBD2 might be the D (6 bases). The CDR3 runs to 13 residues. In germline, CDR1 is MGHDK, CDR2 SYGVNS. V was shortened by 4 bases and J by 2 bases, with 8 bases between the two germline ends.

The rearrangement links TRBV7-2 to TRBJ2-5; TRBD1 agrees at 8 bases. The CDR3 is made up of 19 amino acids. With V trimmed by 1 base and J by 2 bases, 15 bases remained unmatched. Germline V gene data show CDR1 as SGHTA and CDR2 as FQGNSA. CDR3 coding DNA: TGTGCCAGCAGCTTAGTCGGGACAGGCATCCATCTCCCACAAGAGACCCAGTACTTC. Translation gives CASSLVGTGIHLPQETQYF.

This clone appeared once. The CDR3 here is CASSGTGVRSYEQYF. The CDR3 region has the DNA TGTGCCAGCAGCGGGACGGGGGTAAGATCCTACGAGCAGTACTTC. The chain recombines TRBV5-6 with TRBJ2-7, with D tentatively TRBD2 (6 bases). The V end was cut by 4 bases, the J end by 1 base, with 15 bases between. CDR1 and CDR2 (germline): SGHDT, YYEEEE. The CDR3 is 15 amino acids.

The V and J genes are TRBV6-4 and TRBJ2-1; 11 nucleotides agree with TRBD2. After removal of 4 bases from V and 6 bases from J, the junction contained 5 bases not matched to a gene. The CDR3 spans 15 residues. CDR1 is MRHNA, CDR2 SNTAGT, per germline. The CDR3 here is CASSALAGGPNEQFF. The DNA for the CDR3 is TGTGCCAGCAGTGCCTTAGCGGGGGGGCCCAATGAGCAGTTCTTC.

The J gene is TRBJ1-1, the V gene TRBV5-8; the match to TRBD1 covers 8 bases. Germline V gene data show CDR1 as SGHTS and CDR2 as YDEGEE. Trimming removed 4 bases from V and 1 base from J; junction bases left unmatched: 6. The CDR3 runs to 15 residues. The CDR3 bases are TGTGCCAGCAGCCGCACAGGGGGGACGAACACTGAAGCTTTCTTT. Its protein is CASSRTGGTNTEAFF.

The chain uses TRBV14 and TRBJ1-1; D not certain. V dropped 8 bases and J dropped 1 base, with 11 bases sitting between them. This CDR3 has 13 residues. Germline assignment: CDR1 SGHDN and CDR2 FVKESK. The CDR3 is CASAPRRNTEAFF. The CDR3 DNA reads TGTGCCAGCGCTCCACGGAGGAACACTGAAGCTTTCTTT.

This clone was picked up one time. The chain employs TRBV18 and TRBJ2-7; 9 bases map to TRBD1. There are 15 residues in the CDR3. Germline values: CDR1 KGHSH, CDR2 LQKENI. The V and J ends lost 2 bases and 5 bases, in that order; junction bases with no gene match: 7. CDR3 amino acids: CASSPFPTGGHEQYF. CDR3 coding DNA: TGTGCCAGCTCACCATTCCCCACAGGGGGCCACGAGCAGTACTTC.

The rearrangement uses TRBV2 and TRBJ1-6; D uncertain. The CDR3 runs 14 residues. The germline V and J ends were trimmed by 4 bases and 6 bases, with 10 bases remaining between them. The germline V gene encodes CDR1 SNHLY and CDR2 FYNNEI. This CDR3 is CASSGPRPNSPLHF. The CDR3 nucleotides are TGTGCCAGCAGTGGTCCCAGGCCTAATTCACCCCTCCACTTT.

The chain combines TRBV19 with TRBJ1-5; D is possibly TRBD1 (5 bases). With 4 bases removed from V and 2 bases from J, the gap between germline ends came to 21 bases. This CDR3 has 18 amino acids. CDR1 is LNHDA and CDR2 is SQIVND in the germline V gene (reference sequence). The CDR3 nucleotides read TGTGCCAGTAGTAGGGACGGACCGGGGGGACCTGGCAATCAGCCCCAGCATTTT. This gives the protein CASSRDGPGGPGNQPQHF.

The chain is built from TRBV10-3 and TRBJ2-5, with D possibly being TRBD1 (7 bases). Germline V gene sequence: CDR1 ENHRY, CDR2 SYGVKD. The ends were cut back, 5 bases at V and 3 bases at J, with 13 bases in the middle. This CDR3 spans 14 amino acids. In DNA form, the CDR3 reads TGTGCCATCAGTCCGGACAGGAGGGAAGAGACCCAGTACTTC. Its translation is CAISPDRREETQYF.

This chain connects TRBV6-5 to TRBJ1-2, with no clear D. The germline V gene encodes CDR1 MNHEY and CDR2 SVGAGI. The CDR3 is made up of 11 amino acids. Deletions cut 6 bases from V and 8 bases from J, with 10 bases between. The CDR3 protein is CASSQGGGYTF. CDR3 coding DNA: TGTGCCAGCAGCCAAGGAGGAGGCTACACCTTC.

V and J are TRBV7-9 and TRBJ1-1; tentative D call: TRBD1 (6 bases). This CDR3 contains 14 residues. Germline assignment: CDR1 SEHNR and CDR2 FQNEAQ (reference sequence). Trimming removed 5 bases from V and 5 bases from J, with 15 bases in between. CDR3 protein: CASSKDQGNTEAFF. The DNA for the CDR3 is TGTGCCAGCAGCAAAGACCAGGGGAATACTGAAGCTTTCTTT.

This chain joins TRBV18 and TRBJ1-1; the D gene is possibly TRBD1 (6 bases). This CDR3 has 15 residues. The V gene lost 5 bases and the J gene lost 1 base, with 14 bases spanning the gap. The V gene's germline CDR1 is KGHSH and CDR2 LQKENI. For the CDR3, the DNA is TGTGCCAGCTCATCTGGACAGAGGGGGAACACTGAAGCTTTCTTT. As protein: CASSSGQRGNTEAFF.

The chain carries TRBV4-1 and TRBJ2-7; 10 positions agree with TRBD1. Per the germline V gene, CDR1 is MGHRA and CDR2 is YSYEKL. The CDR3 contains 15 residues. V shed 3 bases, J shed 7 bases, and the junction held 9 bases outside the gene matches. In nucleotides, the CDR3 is TGCGCCAGCAGCCAGCCGGGACAGGGGTCGAGGGAGCAGTACTTC. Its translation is CASSQPGQGSREQYF.

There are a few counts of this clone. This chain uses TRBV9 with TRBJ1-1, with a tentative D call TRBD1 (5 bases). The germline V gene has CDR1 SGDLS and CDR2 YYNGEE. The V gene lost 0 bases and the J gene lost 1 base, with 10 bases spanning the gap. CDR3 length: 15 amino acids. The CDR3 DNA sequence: TGTGCCAGCAGCGTAGGCCCGGGGGGGAACACTGAAGCTTTCTTT. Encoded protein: CASSVGPGGNTEAFF.

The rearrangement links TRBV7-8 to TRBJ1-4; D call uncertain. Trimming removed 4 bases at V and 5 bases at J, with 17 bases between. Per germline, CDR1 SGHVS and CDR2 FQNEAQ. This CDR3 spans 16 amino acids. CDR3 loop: CASSSPGAGGNEKLFF. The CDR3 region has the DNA TGTGCCAGCAGCTCCCCCGGAGCGGGAGGAAATGAAAAACTGTTTTTT.

CDR3 DNA sequence: TGTGCCAGCTCACCACCCTCCCGGGATGAGCAGTTCTTC. Protein product: CASSPPSRDEQFF. The chain uses TRBV18 and TRBJ2-1; D ambiguous. The CDR3 consists of 13 residues. Germline loops: CDR1 KGHSH, CDR2 LQKENI. Trimming stripped 0 bases from V and 8 bases from J, with 8 bases between.